This entry lists 21 T cell receptor beta chains sequenced from one sample in a study of T-cell reconstitution after alpha-beta-depleted transplantation in children. TCRbeta library construction was performed incorporating unique molecular identifiers. One entry per CDR3 protein, called by TCRdb with MiXCR from the PCR reads. The sample lists about 460,000 distinct CDR3 sequences; over 9.5% were seen once. Sequencing was performed on PBMCs, taken before TCRalphabeta/CD19-depleted stem cell transplant. These receptors all come from a child aged 2 to 10 with inherited bone marrow failure, due to receive a stem cell transplant.

This clonotype has a count of ten or more. The chain combines TRBV29-1 with TRBJ2-1, with D perhaps TRBD2 (6 bases). Germline-derived CDR1 and CDR2 are SQVTM and ANQGSEA. This CDR3 spans 13 amino acids. The germline V and J ends were trimmed by 4 bases and 10 bases, with 17 bases remaining between them. The CDR3 DNA follows: TGCAGCGTTGTGGAGGGAGTCGTTTCAGAGCAGTTCTTC. Protein product: CSVVEGVVSEQFF.

This rearrangement joins TRBV7-2 to TRBJ2-1; D gene ambiguous. The CDR3 length is 16 residues. The germline V gene has CDR1 SGHTA and CDR2 FQGNSA. The germline V and J ends were trimmed by 2 bases and 0 bases, with 11 bases remaining between them. Written as DNA, the CDR3 is TGTGCCAGCAGCTTAAGGTCCGTAAGCTCCTACAATGAGCAGTTCTTC. This gives the protein CASSLRSVSSYNEQFF.

The V call is TRBV11-2, the J call TRBJ2-2; TRBD1 matches 8 bases. Germline CDR1 and CDR2: SGHAT and FQNNGV. V was pared by 6 bases and J by 3 bases, with 3 bases of the junction left unmatched. The CDR3 sequence is 14 residues long. CDR3 in amino acids: CASRYRGDTGELFF. The CDR3 coding sequence is TGTGCCAGCAGATACAGGGGGGACACCGGGGAGCTGTTTTTT.

Ten or more counts support this clonotype. The genes are TRBV4-1 and TRBJ2-7; a possible D gene is TRBD2 (5 bases). Germline V gene sequence: CDR1 MGHRA, CDR2 YSYEKL. Trimming took 5 bases from V and 3 from J, leaving 14 bases between them. There are 14 residues in the CDR3. In DNA form, the CDR3 reads TGCGCCAGCAGCGGACCTAGAGGGAGCTACGAGCAGTACTTC. Translation gives CASSGPRGSYEQYF.

This clonotype occurred many times. V gene TRBV5-6 combines with J gene TRBJ2-3; D is perhaps TRBD1 or TRBD2 (5 bases each). This CDR3 is 16 amino acids long. Per the germline V gene, CDR1 is SGHDT and CDR2 is YYEEEE. Trimming stripped 1 base from V and 2 bases from J, with 14 bases between. The CDR3 DNA sequence: TGTGCCAGCAGCTTGCAGGGAGTGTTTTTCACAGATACGCAGTATTTT. The encoded protein is CASSLQGVFFTDTQYF. The complete variable domain, with remaining parts taken from reference TRBV5-6 and TRBJ2-3, reads DAGVTQSPTHLIKTRGQQVTLRCSPKSGHDTVSWYQQALGQGPQFIFQYYEEEERQRGNFPDRFSGHQFPNYSSELNVNALLLGDSALYLCASSLQGVFFTDTQYFGPGTRLTVL.

In its sample, this clonotype was seen many times. The J gene is TRBJ2-5, the V gene TRBV4-3; 11 bases map to TRBD1. The CDR3 extends over 16 amino acids. CDR1 is LGHNA, CDR2 YSLEER, per germline. V gave up 1 base and J gave up 2 bases; unmatched junction bases: 3. The CDR3 spells CASSQGDRGGQETQYF. The CDR3 DNA follows: TGCGCCAGCAGCCAAGGGGACAGGGGGGGACAAGAGACCCAGTACTTC.

This clonotype was seen at least ten times. The chain recombines TRBV19 with TRBJ2-1; 8 nucleotides match TRBD2. Losses at the gene ends were 0 bases for V and 3 bases for J; bases not matched to a gene: 1. Germline loops: CDR1 LNHDA, CDR2 SQIVND (reference sequence). The CDR3 is made up of 15 amino acids. The CDR3 nucleotides are TGTGCCAGTAGTATAGACCTAGCGGGCTACAATGAGCAGTTCTTC. Amino acid sequence: CASSIDLAGYNEQFF.

There are many counts of this clonotype. V gene TRBV29-1 combines with J gene TRBJ1-2; 7 positions agree with TRBD1. Germline V lookup: CDR1 SQVTM, CDR2 ANQGSEA. Germline trimming cut 4 bases from V and 5 bases from J; bases unmatched to any gene: 13. CDR3 length equals 15 residues. CDR3: CSVGPSAGQRYGYTF. In nucleotides, the CDR3 is TGCAGCGTTGGCCCCTCCGCGGGACAGCGTTATGGCTACACCTTC.

The chain joins TRBV15 to TRBJ2-7; 8 bases match TRBD1. The CDR3 runs 16 residues. Trimming cost V 1 base and J 3 bases; bases outside gene matches: 8. CDR1 and CDR2 (germline): LNHNV, YYDKDF (reference sequence). CDR3 protein: CATSRVEDTGGYEQYF. DNA of the CDR3: TGTGCCACCAGCAGAGTGGAGGACACAGGGGGCTACGAGCAGTACTTC.

This clonotype was counted ten times or more. The chain is built from TRBV20-1 and TRBJ2-1; D call uncertain. CDR3 length: 15 residues. V lost 3 bases, J lost 6 bases, and 18 bases lay in between. The germline gives CDR1 DFQATT, CDR2 SNEGSKA (reference sequence). The CDR3 sequence: CSASISNQRFNEQFF. In DNA form, the CDR3 reads TGCAGTGCTAGCATCTCAAATCAGAGGTTCAATGAGCAGTTCTTC.

This clonotype occurred many times. The chain joins TRBV4-3 to TRBJ2-3, with TRBD2 matching over 7 bases. Germline values: CDR1 LGHNA, CDR2 YSLEER. Trimming at V came to 0 bases and at J to 6 bases, leaving 15 bases not matched to a gene. The CDR3 is made up of 18 amino acids. CDR3: CASSQDFMAGVSEDTQYF. The CDR3 DNA follows: TGCGCCAGCAGCCAAGATTTCATGGCGGGAGTTTCGGAGGATACGCAGTATTTT.

This clonotype appeared once. Just one base apart from a much larger clone, this may be a read error. The rearrangement uses TRBV10-3 and TRBJ1-5; D is uncertain. CDR1 ENHRY and CDR2 SYGVKD come from the germline V gene. Trimming removed 3 bases at V and 5 bases at J, with 8 bases between. The CDR3 has 13 amino acids. CDR3 bases: TGTGCCATCAGTGACTCCGGCGATCAGCCCCAGCATTTT. This codes for CAISDSGDQPQHF.

The sample holds many counts of this clonotype. The chain employs TRBV5-4 and TRBJ2-2, with D unclear. Trimming took 6 bases from V and 6 from J, leaving 15 bases between them. The CDR3 extends over 14 amino acids. Germline V gene lookup returns CDR1 SGHNT and CDR2 YYREEE (reference sequence). The CDR3 sequence: CASTPVGKAGELFF. In DNA form, the CDR3 reads TGTGCCAGCACCCCCGTCGGAAAGGCCGGGGAGCTGTTTTTT. Combining the CDR3 with reference TRBV5-4 and TRBJ2-2 gives the whole variable domain ETGVTQSPTHLIKTRGQQVTLRCSSQSGHNTVSWYQQALGQGPQFIFQYYREEENGRGNFPPRFSGLQFPNYSSELNVNALELDDSALYLCASTPVGKAGELFFGEGSRLTVL.

At least ten counts were recorded for this clonotype. The rearrangement uses TRBV20-1 and TRBJ2-5, with 9 nucleotides matching TRBD1. Trimming at V came to 0 bases and at J to 5 bases, leaving 7 bases not matched to a gene. Germline loops: CDR1 DFQATT, CDR2 SNEGSKA (reference sequence). This CDR3 region has 15 residues. This chain's CDR3 is CSARELQGAAETQYF. CDR3 DNA: TGCAGTGCTAGAGAACTACAGGGGGCGGCTGAGACCCAGTACTTC.

This clonotype was seen repeatedly, ten times or more. V is TRBV7-2 and J is TRBJ2-7, with D possibly TRBD2 on 5 matching bases. The V gene lost 3 bases and the J gene lost 2 bases, with 17 bases spanning the gap. There are 16 residues in the CDR3. CDR1 is SGHTA and CDR2 is FQGNSA in the germline V gene. CDR3 loop: CASSLDSEYFAYEQYF. CDR3 nucleotide sequence: TGTGCCAGCAGCTTGGACTCGGAGTATTTTGCCTACGAGCAGTACTTC.

A few counts support this clonotype. CDR3 nucleotides: TGTGCCACCACCGCGGGGAGCGGGAGTTACGAGCAGTACTTC. Amino acids: CATTAGSGSYEQYF. The genes are TRBV19 and TRBJ2-7; 8 bases map to TRBD2. Germline-derived CDR1 and CDR2 are LNHDA and SQIVND (reference sequence). Trimming removed 10 bases from V and 4 bases from J; junction bases left unmatched: 12. The CDR3 runs to 14 residues.

This clonotype was counted many times. The chain is built from TRBV12-3 or TRBV12-4 and TRBJ2-1; TRBD1 matches at 9 bases. This CDR3 region has 19 residues. With 5 bases clipped from V and 0 bases from J, the junction kept 14 bases outside the gene matches. CDR3 region: CASSPHPGQGSSSYNEQFF. The CDR3, as DNA: TGTGCCAGCAGTCCCCATCCGGGACAGGGTTCAAGCTCCTACAATGAGCAGTTCTTC.

This clonotype was detected many times. The chain recombines TRBV30 with TRBJ2-5, with no clear D. Trimming shortened V by 0 bases and J by 5 bases, and 4 bases separated the two germline ends. The CDR3 contains 11 residues. Germline V gene lookup returns CDR1 GTSNPN and CDR2 SVGIG (reference sequence). CDR3 sequence (DNA): TGTGCCTGGAGTGTATGGGAGACCCAGTACTTC. Its protein product is CAWSVWETQYF.

The V gene is TRBV6-4, the J gene TRBJ2-1; D tentatively fits TRBD1 or TRBD2 (6 bases each). This CDR3 is built from 22 residues. Per germline, CDR1 MRHNA and CDR2 SNTAGT. The V and J ends lost 7 bases and 3 bases respectively, with 37 bases between them. The CDR3 loop reads CASKTTGTPSIFREVNYNEQFF. The CDR3 nucleotides read TGTGCCAGCAAAACAACCGGGACACCCTCCATCTTCAGGGAGGTAAACTACAATGAGCAGTTCTTC.

This clonotype was seen many times. V is TRBV20-1 and J is TRBJ1-1, with D uncertain. CDR1 and CDR2 (germline): DFQATT, SNEGSKA (reference sequence). The CDR3 has 13 amino acids. V was cut by 0 bases and J by 3 bases, with 8 bases left in between. The CDR3 bases are TGCAGTGCTAGAGACCCCGGCCACACTGAAGCTTTCTTT. It specifies CSARDPGHTEAFF.

This clonotype was counted at least ten times. The chain uses TRBV5-1 and TRBJ1-1, with D maybe TRBD1 (6 bases). CDR3 length: 13 residues. Trimming shortened V by 4 bases and J by 13 bases, and 20 bases separated the two germline ends. Germline loops: CDR1 SGHRS, CDR2 YFSETQ. Here the CDR3 reads CASSLHDRWSVFF. For the CDR3, the DNA is TGCGCCAGCAGCCTACATGACAGGTGGAGTGTTTTCTTT.